The rows below give T cell receptor beta chains drawn from one sample of a study of OX40 agonist ivuxolimab in advanced cancers. Profiled with immunoSEQ multiplex PCR; TCRdb holds only in-frame clones, not every one. The table shows 52,000 or so clones, with around 83% occurring only once. The sample consisted of CD4+ or CD8+ T cells sorted from blood, taken in a trial of the OX40 agonist ivuxolimab. The receptors were sampled from an adult with an advanced solid tumor such as melanoma, head and neck, liver or kidney cancer. Both conserved end residues are part of each CDR3. A D gene is named only where the DNA matches it firmly. A row's size may be missing; if present it is once, few, many or a size class.

d_call clone_size j_call v_call cdr3_nt cdr3_aa
NA NA TRBJ1-4 TRBV2 TGTGCCAGCAGTGAAGGGGCTAGCTTTGGAAAACTGTTTTTT CASSEGASFGKLFF
NA few TRBJ2-7 TRBV4-3 TGCGCCAGCAGGAAGCCTAGGATATATTCACCCTACGAGCAGTACTTC CASRKPRIYSPYEQYF
TRBD2 NA TRBJ2-7 TRBV15 TGTGCCACCAGCAGAGACCGGGGGGACCAGAGGGGCTACGAGCAGTACTTC CATSRDRGDQRGYEQYF
NA NA TRBJ2-5 TRBV30 TGTGCCTGGAGCGAGGGGAGGTCCCAAGAGACCCAGTACTTC CAWSEGRSQETQYF
NA NA TRBJ1-1 TRBV19 TGTGCCAGTAGTATATTAGGAGGAGAAACTGAAGCTTTCTTT CASSILGGETEAFF
NA NA TRBJ2-5 TRBV5-6 TGTGCCAGCAGCACGGGTGGCAGACGAGAGACCCAGTACTTC CASSTGGRRETQYF
TRBD1 NA TRBJ2-7 TRBV29-1 TGCAGCGTTGGCGGACAGGGGGCATACGAGCAGTACTTC CSVGGQGAYEQYF
NA NA TRBJ2-4 TRBV2 TGTGCCAGCAGTCCTAGGGACACGGTTTGGAACATTCAGTACTTC CASSPRDTVWNIQYF
NA NA TRBJ1-2 TRBV11-3 TGTGCCAGCAGCTTAGATCGTCGCCCGGCAGGACTCGGCTACACCTTC CASSLDRRPAGLGYTF
NA NA TRBJ2-6 TRBV25-1 TGTGCCAGCAGTGAATACGGGGGCTCTGGGGCCAACGTCCTGACTTTC CASSEYGGSGANVLTF
TRBD2 once TRBJ2-1 TRBV19 TGTGCCAGTAGTGAGGGACTAGCGGGAGGTGAGCAGTTCTTC CASSEGLAGGEQFF
NA NA TRBJ2-3 TRBV28 TGTGCCAGCACCTCGCGCTTAGGGACAGATACGCAGTATTTT CASTSRLGTDTQYF
NA once TRBJ1-3 TRBV29-1 TGCAGCGTTGGAGGCAGCTCTGGAAACACCATATATTTT CSVGGSSGNTIYF
NA NA TRBJ2-5 TRBV4-1 TGCGCCAGCAGCCAAGTCAGGGCCTCCGGGACCCAGTACTTC CASSQVRASGTQYF
NA NA TRBJ2-7 TRBV2 TGTGCCAGCAGTGAATCGCTAGAAGGCTACGAGCAGTACTTC CASSESLEGYEQYF
TRBD1 NA TRBJ1-2 TRBV30 TGTGCCTGGAGTGGACAAGGACAGGGGGCGTATTATGGCTACACCTTC CAWSGQGQGAYYGYTF
NA NA TRBJ2-7 TRBV5-1 TGCGCCAGCAGCTTGGAAGTTGGGGGGTATGAGCAGTACTTC CASSLEVGGYEQYF
TRBD2 NA TRBJ2-5 TRBV7-2 TGTGCCAGCAGCTTAGCAGGCGGGGGGGCGCAAGAGACCCAGTACTTC CASSLAGGGAQETQYF
TRBD1 NA TRBJ1-2 TRBV4-2 TGTGCCAGCAGCCCCCGGACAGGGGACCTCTATGGCTACACCTTC CASSPRTGDLYGYTF
NA NA TRBJ2-1 TRBV5-1 TGCGCCAGCAGCTTGGGGGTGGATAATGAGCAGTTCTTC CASSLGVDNEQFF
TRBD2 NA TRBJ2-7 TRBV28 TGTGCCAGTAGTCTTGGATGGTTGGCGGGAGTGTCCTACGAGCAGTACTTC CASSLGWLAGVSYEQYF
TRBD2 NA TRBJ2-5 TRBV5-1 TGCGCCAGCAGCCCAACCTTTAGCGGGCAAGAGACCCAGTACTTC CASSPTFSGQETQYF
NA NA TRBJ2-1 TRBV9 TGTGCCAGCAAGATATCTCCTAGCTTCAATGAGCAGTTCTTC CASKISPSFNEQFF
TRBD1 once TRBJ2-7 TRBV9 TGTGCCAGCAGCTCAGGGACAGGGTTGATCTACGAGCAGTACTTC CASSSGTGLIYEQYF
TRBD2 once TRBJ2-3 TRBV15 TGTGCCACCAGCAGAGATCTCGCGGGGGGGCATAGGGATACGCAGTATTTT CATSRDLAGGHRDTQYF
NA few TRBJ1-2 TRBV6-1 TGTGCCAGCAGTGAAGGGGCAAGGTATGGCTACACCTTC CASSEGARYGYTF
TRBD1 NA TRBJ1-5 TRBV19 TGTGCCAGTAGTAAGACAGGGGTCGGACAGCCCCAGCATTTT CASSKTGVGQPQHF
NA NA TRBJ2-5 TRBV19 TGTGCCAGTAGCGGAGAGGGGGTTTCGGGGGAGACCCAGTACTTC CASSGEGVSGETQYF
NA NA TRBJ2-1 TRBV28 TGTGCCACCAGGCCCTTGGGAGGTGAGCAGTTCTTC CATRPLGGEQFF
TRBD1 NA TRBJ1-1 TRBV7-9 TGTGCCAGCAGCTCGGACAGGGGGAATGAAGCTTTCTTT CASSSDRGNEAFF
NA few TRBJ1-2 TRBV2 TGTGCCAGCAGTGTTGAACAAGGCTACACCTTC CASSVEQGYTF
TRBD1 NA TRBJ2-7 TRBV2 TGTGCCAGCGGATCGGGACAGGTTACCTACGAGCAGTACTTC CASGSGQVTYEQYF
TRBD1 NA TRBJ1-2 TRBV10-2 TGCGCCAGCAGTGGCCTTCAGGGGACAGGGGGTTTCGGTGCCTATGGCTACACCTTC CASSGLQGTGGFGAYGYTF
NA once TRBJ1-2 TRBV7-2 TGTGCCAGCAGCCCCTACCGGGCAGGAAGCGGCTACACCTTC CASSPYRAGSGYTF
NA NA TRBJ1-4 TRBV5-1 TGCGCCAGCAGCCCGGGACATTCGGCAACTAATGAAAAACTGTTTTTT CASSPGHSATNEKLFF
NA NA TRBJ1-1 TRBV30 TGTGCCTGGAGTTGGGGGTCTGCGAACACTGAAGCTTTCTTT CAWSWGSANTEAFF
NA NA TRBJ2-1 TRBV19 TGTGCCAGTAGTGCGGGACAGCACAATGAGCAGTTCTTC CASSAGQHNEQFF
NA NA TRBJ1-2 TRBV27 TGTGCCAGCCGAGCGGTTAGGGACACTTATACGGGCTACACCTTC CASRAVRDTYTGYTF
NA NA TRBJ1-4 TRBV2 TGTGCCAGCAGTGTCCGATATGAAAAACTGTTTTTT CASSVRYEKLFF
NA NA TRBJ1-2 TRBV2 TGTGCCAGCACGGTTCGGCAGGGGTCAGGCTATGGCTACACCTTC CASTVRQGSGYGYTF
NA NA TRBJ2-1 TRBV11-3 TGTGCCAGCAGCCCCCGGAGGACGGATGAGCAGTTCTTC CASSPRRTDEQFF
TRBD2 NA TRBJ2-3 TRBV5-4 TGTGCCAGCAGCGCCCGTGCGGGAGTCCCAGATACGCAGTATTTT CASSARAGVPDTQYF
NA NA TRBJ1-4 TRBV14 TGTGCCAGCAGCCAAAGGGCTGGAGTTTTGTTTGAAAAACTGTTTTTT CASSQRAGVLFEKLFF
NA NA TRBJ1-1 TRBV30 TGTGCCTGGATGTCAGGGTGGGACACTGAAGCTTTCTTT CAWMSGWDTEAFF
TRBD1 NA TRBJ1-4 TRBV25-1 TGTGCCAGCAGTAACACAGGGGCAGCTAATGAAAAACTGTTTTTT CASSNTGAANEKLFF
NA NA TRBJ1-3 TRBV21-1 TGTGCCAGCAGCCTCCCGGGACAGGGAGGGACTGGGCACTCTGGAAACACCATATATTTT CASSLPGQGGTGHSGNTIYF
NA NA TRBJ2-7 TRBV11-2 TGTGCCAGCAGCTTAGCGAGTTGGGGCTCCTACGAGCAGTACTTC CASSLASWGSYEQYF
NA NA TRBJ2-7 TRBV11-2 TGTGCCAGCAGCCCTCAGGAGTCCTACGAGCAGTACTTC CASSPQESYEQYF
NA once TRBJ1-1 TRBV6-1 TGTGCCAGCAGTTATTCTGCGGCTGAAGCTTTCTTT CASSYSAAEAFF
NA NA TRBJ2-2 TRBV10-1 TGCGCCAGCAGCCCAGACAGAAACTCCACCGGGGAGCTGTTTTTT CASSPDRNSTGELFF
NA NA TRBJ2-2 TRBV5-1 TGCGCCAGCAGCGTGACATCCCTTCAGGGGCCCGGGGAGCTGTTTTTT CASSVTSLQGPGELFF
NA NA TRBJ2-3 TRBV30 TGTGCCTGGAGTGTGGGGGACTCCCCCAATACGCAGTATTTT CAWSVGDSPNTQYF